The clone carrying this T cell receptor (beta chain) was detected a few times. The V end was cut by 0 bases, the J end by 7 bases, with 16 bases between. CDR1 is ENHRY and CDR2 is SYGVKD in the germline V gene. The CDR3 is 15 amino acids. Arm-PCR with iRepertoire HTBI primers amplified the CDR3 regions for these TCR beta libraries. In TCRdb, the multiplex PCR reads were re-called with MiXCR into one record per CDR3 protein. The sample consists of some 410,000 distinct CDR3 sequences, less than 20% of them appearing once. This sample was included in a study of regulatory T cells in long-lasting Graves disease. Time point indicated: newly diagnosed GD, antithyroid drugs for less than 3 months. Researchers made the TCR library from RNA that was extracted from PBMCs. These data are also associated with another study on T cells in Graves' hyperthyroidism and ophthalmopathy.

This receptor was taken from a woman aged 25 to 39 with Graves disease. The rearrangement links TRBV10-3 to TRBJ2-7; D is uncertain. The specimen comprised peripheral blood mononuclear cells (PBMCs), sampled at new diagnosis, from a patient treated with antithyroid drugs. In nucleotides, the CDR3 is TGTGCCATCAGTGAGTCAGCTACCACGGCTGGTGAGCAGTACTTC. Amino acids: CAISESATTAGEQYF.